This paragraph reports one T cell receptor beta chain. Its target antigen remains unknown. Per-base qualities were not stored, and no clone one base away is much larger. Using the deep immunoSEQ assay, TCR CDR3 regions were amplified from genomic DNA by multiplex PCR. Extracted genomic DNA from each cell subset was distributed evenly across all wells of several immunoSEQ 96-well plates, and each plate was treated as a replicate. For sorted subsets, approximately 210 ng of genomic DNA, equivalent to 25,000 to 35,000 T cell genomes, went into each replicate PCR. The purified libraries were quantified using a Qubit 3.0 fluorometer, sized with a Bioanalyzer 2100, and then quantified again using the KAPA Library Quantification kit. Every immunoSEQ 96-well plate was sequenced on a separate single-read 150-cycle Illumina NextSeq 550 flow cell. Concerning the study's data processing: Because the immunoSEQ output included only junctional sequences and no quality scores, the filtering could not be the same as the filtering used for full-length reads. Sequences were annotated with PyIR, a Python wrapper for IgBLAST v1.9, using IMGT germline references to assign V/J genes and CDR3. Reads were filtered out if the reads had weak V/J assignments (E-value above 1e-6), no CDR3, stop codons, out-of-frame junctions, or ambiguous translated residues. A V3J clonotype was defined by an identical inferred V gene, J gene, and CDR3 amino acid sequence. The percentage overlap between two repertoires was calculated by dividing the number of shared unique clonotypes by the size of the smaller repertoire. Repertoire richness was assessed with RTK rarefaction, the Chao1 estimator, and Recon v2.1 estimates of unobserved clonotypes. Generation probabilities were computed with OLGA for all TCRbeta clonotypes obtained by the gDNA method from a few donors. TCRdb took over this immuneACCESS table, retaining in-frame rearrangements with V and J assigned. Such tables are incomplete; in checked studies, under half of the missing clones stem from an unresolved V gene, and the remainder is unexplained. The D gene and trimming were derived from the DNA, and the V and J assignments and clone size from that table. This sample is represented by roughly 2 million clones; over 85% of them were singletons. Of the sample, roughly 1% is held by the ten largest clones.

This record comes from a study of shared clonotypes between healthy human individuals (TCRdb year 2020). General notes on the study: The cohort comprised a couple of women and a few men aged 18 to 49 years. Per donor, three plates each were used for CD4 naive and CD4 memory, two for CD8 naive, and one for CD8 memory. The study deeply sequenced blood TCR repertoires of about 5 healthy adults to estimate repertoire size and the extent of clonotype sharing between individuals. To increase sequencing depth and limit assay-specific biases, TCR repertoire library preparation and sequencing were carried out by different laboratories using diverse techniques. Leukapheresis yielded between about 0.94 and 8.9 billion PBMCs per donor.

For the CD8 naive samples, CD45RO-negative cells were positively selected for CCR7, yielding a CD45RA+CCR7+ population from which TemRA cells were excluded. Healthy HIV-negative adults with no recently reported acute infections or vaccinations were included as donors. Every donor was a Caucasian adult living in Nashville, Tennessee, USA. After blood collection by leukapheresis, PBMCs were isolated using Ficoll-Histopaque density gradient centrifugation and then cryopreserved in the vapor phase of liquid nitrogen. Purity and quantity of every magnetically sorted T cell population were checked by analytical flow cytometry. Genomic DNA was isolated from every sorted fraction and measured by UV absorbance on a Nanodrop 2000c. Findings and caveats that apply to the study as a whole: Estimated clonotype richness was generally larger for naive than for memory subsets. Incomplete sequencing was indicated by rarefaction of sorted-subset datasets, despite the large sequencing depth. Based on pairwise subsampling, the degree of clonotype sharing among donors was expected to be affected by sequencing depth. Only blood was sampled, and tissue TCR repertoires likely differ from those in blood. Because the study included a small number of donors, the genetic and exposure-history diversity represented was limited. Sharing across a handful of donors was observed for approximately 5% of naive CD4, less than 4% of naive CD8, about 2.3% of memory CD4, and roughly 0.43% of memory CD8 clonotypes. Compared with non-shared clonotypes, clonotypes shared by all four sorted-subset donors had higher generation probabilities.

The CDR3 spans 15 residues, from the cysteine through the phenylalanine. Solely the CDR3 DNA is kept, with 45 bases framed from the first base. Here V drops 5 bases and J drops 5 bases, and the junction holds 11 bases not matched to any gene. The germline V gene (reference sequence) sets CDR1 to PRHDT and CDR2 to FYEKMQ. The chain links TRBV13 with TRBJ1-2; the central 7 bases match TRBD1. The sample consisted of naive CD8+ T cells sorted from blood. Explained via the paper, the cell subset or site label denotes: CD45RA+CCR7+. The source of this sequence is a man aged 18 to 29 in good health. DNA sequence: TGTGCCAGCAGCGACACAGGGGATCTCGGATATGGCTACACCTTC. Its product reads: CASSDTGDLGYGYTF.